This T cell receptor beta chain derives from a study of regulatory T cells in long-lasting Graves disease. Investigators prepared the TCR beta libraries by applying iRepertoire HTBI primers and Arm-PCR of CDR3 regions. Via MiXCR, TCRdb re-called the multiplex PCR reads, giving one row per CDR3 protein. This sample has 250,000 to 300,000 distinct CDR3 sequences, with approximately 20% found just once. The CDR3 is made up of 12 amino acids. The germline V gene has CDR1 MNHEY and CDR2 SVGEGT. The V end was cut by 5 bases, the J end by 7 bases, with 9 bases between. Sample time point: newly diagnosed GD, antithyroid drugs for less than 3 months. After RNA was extracted from PBMCs, the TCR library was made from it. Tubes containing EDTA received roughly 10 milliliters of drawn peripheral blood. This clonotype has a count of ten or more. The same data also went into a second study, on T cells in Graves' hyperthyroidism and ophthalmopathy. That paper adds: The HTBI primer set served for first-round RT-PCR of the TCR CDR3.

The clonotype originates from a woman aged 25-40 years with Graves disease. This rearrangement joins TRBV6-2 or TRBV6-3 to TRBJ2-4; a possible D gene is TRBD1 (6 bases). The sample consisted of peripheral blood mononuclear cells (PBMCs), taken at new diagnosis, from a patient treated with antithyroid drugs. Here the CDR3 DNA reads TGTGCCAGCAGTGCCCAGGGGAACATTCAGTACTTC. Translating it yields CASSAQGNIQYF.